These 28 T cell receptor beta chains share one sample of origin, sequenced in a study of T cells after somatic rescue of genetic block (dated by TCRdb to about 2020). Libraries were made using the immunoSEQ multiplex PCR assay. This is the immuneACCESS table as TCRdb keeps it, with only in-frame sequences that have V and J called. A part of the clones is gone; compared with another copy, unresolved V genes explain less than half, and the rest is unexplained. The sample yields 7,500 to 8,500 clones; roughly 80% were counted once. The ten most abundant clones make up approximately 24% of the sample. Sequenced input: peripheral blood mononuclear cells (PBMCs). The receptors originated from a boy aged 10-17 years.

This clone has a handful of counts. This chain links TRBV6-1 with TRBJ2-2; the D gene is possibly TRBD2 (6 bases). The V end was cut by 6 bases, the J end by 5 bases, with 10 bases between. Germline V gives CDR1 MNHNS, CDR2 SASEGT. The CDR3 contains 13 residues. CDR3 loop: CASRGGRTGELFF. CDR3 nucleotide sequence: TGTGCCAGCAGGGGAGGAAGGACCGGGGAGCTGTTTTTT.

V and J are TRBV5-1 and TRBJ2-5; D perhaps matches TRBD1 (5 bases). Germline CDR1 and CDR2: SGHRS and YFSETQ. V was pared by 0 bases and J by 5 bases, with 20 bases between. The CDR3 has 17 amino acids. CDR3 residues: CASSLVVSGFAFETQYF. The DNA for the CDR3 is TGCGCCAGCAGCTTGGTGGTCTCAGGGTTCGCTTTCGAGACCCAGTACTTC. Using reference TRBV5-1 and TRBJ2-5 for the parts outside the CDR3, the full variable domain is KAGVTQTPRYLIKTRGQQVTLSCSPISGHRSVSWYQQTPGQGLQFLFEYFSETQRNKGNFPGRFSGRQFSNSRSEMNVSTLELGDSALYLCASSLVVSGFAFETQYFGPGTRLLVL.

This clone is categorized as medium-sized (0.01 to 0.1%). The chain employs TRBV4-1 and TRBJ1-5, with D maybe TRBD1 (6 bases). V lost 2 bases to trimming and J lost 3 bases, with 17 bases between them. This CDR3 spans 17 amino acids. The V gene's germline CDR1 is MGHRA and CDR2 YSYEKL. This chain's CDR3 is CASSQPPGQVINQPQHF. In nucleotides, the CDR3 is TGCGCCAGCAGCCAACCTCCGGGACAAGTAATCAATCAGCCCCAGCATTTT.

In this sample, this clone turned up a few times. The chain uses TRBV6-1 and TRBJ1-5, with D unclear. This CDR3 comprises 14 residues. Trimming took 4 bases from V and 0 from J, leaving 7 bases between them. CDR1 and CDR2 from the germline V gene are MNHNS and SASEGT. The CDR3 coding sequence is TGTGCCAGCAGTGCGAGGGTTAGCAATCAGCCCCAGCATTTT. It encodes CASSARVSNQPQHF.

This clone was recorded a few times. The chain uses TRBV10-3 and TRBJ2-3; unclear D gene. The CDR3 sequence is 14 residues long. V lost 6 bases, J lost 0 bases, and 10 bases lay in between. The germline CDR1 and CDR2 sequences are ENHRY and SYGVKD. The CDR3 loop is CAISQLVSTDTQYF. Written as DNA, the CDR3 is TGTGCCATCAGCCAGTTGGTTAGCACAGATACGCAGTATTTT.

This clone is classed as medium-sized (0.01 to 0.1%). The CDR3 is CASSPGQGASEQYF. The CDR3, as DNA: TGTGCCAGCAGTCCGGGACAGGGGGCGTCCGAGCAGTACTTC. The chain uses TRBV27 and TRBJ2-7; TRBD1 agrees at 12 bases. V lost 5 bases to trimming and J lost 6 bases; unmatched junction nucleotides: 5. The length of the CDR3 is 14 residues. Germline V gives CDR1 MNHEY, CDR2 SMNVEV (reference sequence).

This clone occurred once. The rearrangement links TRBV7-9 to TRBJ1-6; TRBD1 might be the D (5 bases). Germline V gene data show CDR1 as SEHNR and CDR2 as FQNEAQ (reference sequence). V lost 5 bases to trimming and J lost 3 bases, with 20 bases between them. The CDR3 spans 18 residues. Here the CDR3 reads CASSEPPRGTLYNSPLHF. In DNA, the CDR3 is TGTGCCAGCAGCGAACCACCCAGAGGGACCCTCTATAATTCACCCCTCCACTTT.

V gene TRBV4-3 combines with J gene TRBJ1-1; unclear D gene. Germline V gene data show CDR1 as LGHNA and CDR2 as YSLEER. V lost 0 bases and J 0 bases, leaving 2 bases between the germline ends. The CDR3 covers 13 residues. In nucleotides, the CDR3 is TGCGCCAGCAGCCAAGATATGAACACTGAAGCTTTCTTT. Encoded protein: CASSQDMNTEAFF.

V gene TRBV25-1 combines with J gene TRBJ2-3, with D hard to call. The germline V gene encodes CDR1 MGHDK and CDR2 SYGVNS. The germline V and J ends were trimmed by 0 bases and 10 bases, with 2 bases remaining between them. The CDR3 length is 10 residues. This CDR3 reads CASSEYPQYF. In DNA form, the CDR3 reads TGTGCCAGCAGTGAATATCCGCAGTATTTT.

This sequence joins TRBV19 and TRBJ1-4, with 7 bases aligning to TRBD1. The CDR3 covers 15 residues. With 10 bases clipped from V and 6 bases from J, the junction kept 14 bases outside the gene matches. Germline assignment: CDR1 LNHDA and CDR2 SQIVND (reference sequence). The CDR3 DNA follows: TGTGCCACCTCAAACCGACAGGGTCCGGATGAAAAACTGTTTTTT. Protein product: CATSNRQGPDEKLFF.

Written as DNA, the CDR3 is TGTGCCAGCAGTGAAACTTATAACACAGATACGCAGTATTTT. Amino acid sequence: CASSETYNTDTQYF. The genes are TRBV2 and TRBJ2-3, with D unresolved. Germline CDR1 SNHLY, CDR2 FYNNEI. Trimming took 2 bases from V and 2 from J, leaving 8 bases between them. The CDR3 loop spans 14 amino acids.

The J gene is TRBJ1-2, the V gene TRBV27, with 9 bases fitting TRBD1. V lost 8 bases, J lost 2 bases, and 6 bases stayed unmatched. This CDR3 has 14 residues. CDR1 MNHEY and CDR2 SMNVEV come from the germline V gene (reference sequence). CDR3 sequence reads: CASRSTGGNYGYTF. CDR3 DNA sequence: TGTGCCAGCCGGTCGACAGGGGGAAACTATGGCTACACCTTC.

The gene calls are TRBV5-4 and TRBJ1-1; D remains unclear. V shed 2 bases and J shed 5 bases, with 7 bases lying between them. Germline CDR1 reads SGHNT; CDR2 reads YYREEE (reference sequence). The CDR3 spans 12 residues. The CDR3 sequence: CASSFSGTEAFF. CDR3 bases: TGTGCCAGCAGCTTTTCCGGGACTGAAGCTTTCTTT.

This clone is a singleton in its sample. CDR3: CASSLGVYNEQFF. The CDR3, as DNA: TGTGCCAGCAGCTTAGGGGTTTACAATGAGCAGTTCTTC. This chain uses TRBV11-2 with TRBJ2-1; D not resolved. The CDR3 runs 13 residues. V was shortened by 1 base and J by 4 bases, with 5 bases between the two germline ends. Germline V gene sequence: CDR1 SGHAT, CDR2 FQNNGV.

The chain uses TRBV27 and TRBJ1-1; no firm D call. The CDR3 totals 13 residues. The V gene lost 3 bases and the J gene lost 4 bases, with 9 bases spanning the gap. The germline V gene has CDR1 MNHEY and CDR2 SMNVEV (reference sequence). DNA of the CDR3: TGTGCCAGCAGTTTCCCCGGGAGCACTGAAGCTTTCTTT. This translates into CASSFPGSTEAFF.

The gene calls are TRBV10-2 and TRBJ2-2; D gene ambiguous. This CDR3 region has 11 residues. Trimming took 8 bases from V and 12 from J, leaving 13 bases between them. CDR1 and CDR2 from the germline V gene are WSHSY and SAAADI. The CDR3 spells CASLEIRQLFF. CDR3 DNA: TGCGCCAGCTTAGAAATCCGGCAGCTGTTTTTT.

The chain employs TRBV11-3 and TRBJ1-1; the D gene is possibly TRBD1 (5 bases). Looked up from germline, CDR1 is SGHNT and CDR2 is YENEEA. V lost 1 base to trimming and J lost 13 bases, with 19 bases between them. This CDR3 is 14 amino acids long. The CDR3 DNA reads TGTGCCAGCAGCTTAGGGCCCCAGGGCCATAGACTTTTCTTT. This encodes CASSLGPQGHRLFF.

The V and J genes are TRBV6-1 and TRBJ2-7, with 8 nucleotides matching TRBD2. Germline-derived CDR1 and CDR2 are MNHNS and SASEGT. CDR3 size: 13 residues. V dropped 6 bases and J dropped 4; count of bases not matched to a gene: 5. The CDR3 DNA reads TGTGCCAGCAGGAAACTAGCGGATTACGAGCAGTACTTC. Translation: CASRKLADYEQYF.

The chain uses TRBV11-2 and TRBJ1-1; 9 positions match TRBD1. This CDR3 region has 15 residues. The V gene's germline CDR1 is SGHAT and CDR2 FQNNGV. The V segment lost 2 bases and the J segment 5 bases; nucleotides outside the gene matches: 6. The CDR3 spells CASSLYRGRTTEAFF. In DNA, the CDR3 is TGTGCCAGCAGCTTATACAGGGGGCGAACAACTGAAGCTTTCTTT.

The chain uses TRBV5-1 and TRBJ2-5; TRBD1 is a possible D gene (6 bases). The germline gives CDR1 SGHRS, CDR2 YFSETQ. The CDR3 is 14 amino acids. V gave up 3 bases and J gave up 1 base, with 10 bases separating them. The CDR3 DNA sequence: TGCGCCAGCAGCTCAGGGGAGCTCCAAGAGACCCAGTACTTC. This gives the protein CASSSGELQETQYF.

J is TRBJ1-1 and V is TRBV7-9; maybe TRBD1 (5 bases). Germline assignment: CDR1 SEHNR and CDR2 FQNEAQ (reference sequence). This CDR3 spans 11 amino acids. Trimming removed 4 bases from V and 7 bases from J, with 7 bases in between. CDR3 region: CASSWGIEAFF. CDR3 coding DNA: TGTGCCAGCAGCTGGGGCATTGAAGCTTTCTTT.

V gene TRBV18 combines with J gene TRBJ2-2; 9 positions agree with TRBD1. J gave up 1 base and V 6 bases, and 3 bases lay outside the gene matches. This CDR3 spans 15 amino acids. The germline V gene has CDR1 KGHSH and CDR2 LQKENI. CDR3 bases: TGTGCCAGCTCGCCGGACAGGGGGAACACCGGGGAGCTGTTTTTT. It encodes CASSPDRGNTGELFF.

The rearrangement links TRBV25-1 to TRBJ1-2; D is unclear. The CDR3 sequence is 14 residues long. Trimming shortened V by 2 bases and J by 5 bases, and 12 bases separated the two germline ends. CDR1 and CDR2 (germline): MGHDK, SYGVNS. CDR3 in DNA: TGTGCCAGCAGTGAACGGGCAGACGTATATGGCTACACCTTC. Translating gives CASSERADVYGYTF.

The CDR3 DNA sequence: TGTGCCAGTAGTATCTCGGCGGTGAACACTGAAGCTTTCTTT. It is translated as CASSISAVNTEAFF. The rearrangement joins TRBV19 to TRBJ1-1; no reliable D call. The V end lost 3 bases, the J end lost 0 bases, and 8 bases lay between the germline ends. The germline V gene has CDR1 LNHDA and CDR2 SQIVND (reference sequence). CDR3 length: 14 residues.

The chain carries TRBV6-1 and TRBJ2-7; D unclear. CDR1 MNHNS and CDR2 SASEGT come from the germline V gene. The ends were cut back, 5 bases at V and 3 bases at J, with 8 bases in the middle. The CDR3 runs 12 residues. CDR3 protein: CASSHLDYEQYF. The CDR3 DNA follows: TGTGCCAGCAGTCACCTTGACTACGAGCAGTACTTC.

This clone was seen a few times. This chain uses TRBV28 with TRBJ1-5; perhaps TRBD1 as D (6 bases). The ends were cut back, 0 bases at V and 1 base at J, with 7 bases in the middle. CDR3 length equals 15 residues. Looked up from germline, CDR1 is MDHEN and CDR2 is SYDVKM. CDR3 region: CASSLWQGSNQPQHF. The CDR3 nucleotides read TGTGCCAGCAGTTTATGGCAGGGGAGCAATCAGCCCCAGCATTTT.

This chain joins TRBV5-4 and TRBJ2-2; 7 nucleotides match TRBD1. The length of the CDR3 is 16 residues. Trimming cost V 1 base and J 4 bases; bases outside gene matches: 7. From germline, CDR1 is SGHNT and CDR2 YYREEE (reference sequence). Here the CDR3 DNA reads TGTGCCAGCAGCTTGCCAGGGGGTACAGTCACCGGGGAGCTGTTTTTT. Its translation is CASSLPGGTVTGELFF. The full variable domain, its missing parts supplied by reference TRBV5-4 and TRBJ2-2, is ETGVTQSPTHLIKTRGQQVTLRCSSQSGHNTVSWYQQALGQGPQFIFQYYREEENGRGNFPPRFSGLQFPNYSSELNVNALELDDSALYLCASSLPGGTVTGELFFGEGSRLTVL.

The gene calls are TRBV4-2 and TRBJ2-5; the D gene could be TRBD1 or TRBD2 (5 bases each). Trimming pared 2 bases from V and 1 base from J, leaving 11 bases between. The CDR3 extends over 15 amino acids. Germline V lookup: CDR1 LGHNA, CDR2 YNFKEQ. CDR3 loop: CASSQNRDGQETQYF. As DNA, the CDR3 is TGTGCCAGCAGCCAAAACCGGGACGGCCAAGAGACCCAGTACTTC.